The rows below give T cell receptor beta chains drawn from one sample of a study of blood T cell repertoires in COVID-19. Produced via immunoSEQ multiplex PCR; TCRdb's table is partial and in-frame only. In the table there are around 300,000 clones, about nine tenths of which are singletons. The sample was peripheral blood. The receptors stem from a woman aged 40 to 50 who had recovered from COVID-19. The CDR3 runs from the conserved cysteine through the conserved F or W. D genes are given only for firm matches. Where a row states a size, it is once, few, many or the class of an expanded clone; other rows omit it.

abundance | j_gene | v_gene | d_gene | CDR3nt | CDR3aa
. | TRBJ2-7 | TRBV28 | TRBD1 | TGTGCCAGCAGTCTACCGGGACAGGGGGCCTACGAGCAGTACTTC | CASSLPGQGAYEQYF
. | TRBJ2-3 | TRBV5-8 | TRBD1 | TGTGCCAGCAGCTCACGGACAGGGATTACAGATACGCAGTATTTT | CASSSRTGITDTQYF
. | TRBJ1-2 | TRBV19 | TRBD1 | TGTGCCAGTAGTCCAGGGGGGACAGGGGCCGACTATGGCTACACCTTC | CASSPGGTGADYGYTF
. | TRBJ2-5 | TRBV5-6 | TRBD2 | TGTGCCAGCAGCTGGAGGGTAGCGGGAGGCCGAGAGACCCAGTACTTC | CASSWRVAGGRETQYF
. | TRBJ1-2 | TRBV19 | . | TGTGCCAGTAGTGACCCCCTCACCCGGACCGGAGGGAGCTATGGCTACACCTTC | CASSDPLTRTGGSYGYTF
. | TRBJ2-7 | TRBV4-1 | . | TGCGCCAGCAGCCAAGGGGGGGGAGCGGGGACAGGAGCCTACGAGCAGTACTTC | CASSQGGGAGTGAYEQYF
. | TRBJ2-7 | TRBV19 | TRBD1 | TGTGCCAGTAGTATTACCGGGACAGGACCCTACGAGCAGTACTTC | CASSITGTGPYEQYF
. | TRBJ2-1 | TRBV7-6 | TRBD2 | TGTGCCAGCAGCTTAGGGGCGGGAGGCGACAATGAGCAGTTCTTC | CASSLGAGGDNEQFF
. | TRBJ1-6 | TRBV4-2 | . | TGTGCCAGCAGCCAAGTCGGGGGGGATAATTCACCCCTCCACTTT | CASSQVGGDNSPLHF
once | TRBJ2-2 | TRBV5-6 | TRBD1 | TGTGCCAGCAGTCAAGAGGACAGGAAAAAAACCGGGGAGCTGTTTTTT | CASSQEDRKKTGELFF
. | TRBJ2-5 | TRBV24-1 | TRBD1 | TGTGCCACCAGTGACCGGGACAGGGTCATAGGAGAGACCCAGTACTTC | CATSDRDRVIGETQYF
once | TRBJ2-1 | TRBV6-5 | TRBD2 | TGTGCCAGCAGTTACGGACTGGGCCGGGAGGGTGATGAGCAGTTCTTC | CASSYGLGREGDEQFF
. | TRBJ2-3 | TRBV30 | . | TGTGCCTGGGGTGGTCCGGGAGCGGATACGCAGTATTTT | CAWGGPGADTQYF
. | TRBJ1-2 | TRBV24-1 | . | TGTGCCACCAGTGATTTTGCGGGGTATGGCTACACCTTC | CATSDFAGYGYTF
. | TRBJ1-2 | TRBV2 | TRBD1 | TGTGCCAGCAGCGGGACAGGGATGGATGGCTACACCTTC | CASSGTGMDGYTF
. | TRBJ2-2 | TRBV24-1 | TRBD1 | TGTGCCACCCGCCAGGGGGATTTATCGGGGGAGCTGTTTTTT | CATRQGDLSGELFF
. | TRBJ1-5 | TRBV30 | . | TGTGCCTGGAGTGCGGGGATGAGCAATCAGCCCCAGCATTTT | CAWSAGMSNQPQHF
few | TRBJ1-3 | TRBV4-1 | . | TGCGCCAGCAGCCAAGATTTGGGGGAACAGGGTCGGAACACCATATATTTT | CASSQDLGEQGRNTIYF
many | TRBJ2-7 | TRBV6-5 | . | TGTGCCTCCAACGACCGAGGAGGGTACGAGCAGTACTTC | CASNDRGGYEQYF
once | TRBJ2-3 | TRBV5-8 | TRBD1 | TGTGCCAGCAGCTTGGGTCTGGGACAGGGAACAGATACGCAGTATTTT | CASSLGLGQGTDTQYF
. | TRBJ2-3 | TRBV5-1 | TRBD2 | TGCGCCAGCAGCTTCGGTAGCGGGAGCACAGATACGCAGTATTTT | CASSFGSGSTDTQYF
. | TRBJ2-3 | TRBV5-5 | . | TGTGCCAGCAGCTTGTCAAGCGGAACCTTCACGGATACGCAGTATTTT | CASSLSSGTFTDTQYF
. | TRBJ1-4 | TRBV9 | . | TGTGCCAGCCGAAGAGAGACAACTAATGAAAAACTGTTTTTT | CASRRETTNEKLFF
. | TRBJ2-1 | TRBV5-4 | . | TGTGCCAGCAGCTTGGCCTGGGGAGGCTGGAATGACAATGAGCAGTTCTTC | CASSLAWGGWNDNEQFF
. | TRBJ2-7 | TRBV9 | TRBD2 | TGTGCCAGCAGCGCCAGCCCATCAGCGGGAGGCTACTACGAGCAGTACTTC | CASSASPSAGGYYEQYF
. | TRBJ2-7 | TRBV18 | TRBD1 | TGTGCCAGCTCACCGCGGACAGGGCTGGATTACGAGCAGTACTTC | CASSPRTGLDYEQYF
. | TRBJ2-1 | TRBV7-9 | TRBD2 | TGTGCCAGCACCCTTAGCGCGGGGGGGTTCAATGAGCAGTTCTTC | CASTLSAGGFNEQFF
. | TRBJ2-2 | TRBV6-1 | TRBD2 | TGTGCCAGCAGGCGGGACTACAACACCGGGGAGCTGTTTTTT | CASRRDYNTGELFF
. | TRBJ2-5 | TRBV10-2 | TRBD1 | TGCGCCAGTGTCCGGGACAGGGGGCAAGAGACCCAGTACTTC | CASVRDRGQETQYF
. | TRBJ2-1 | TRBV3-1/TRBV3-2 | TRBD2 | TGTGCCAGCAGCCGGGGGGGGACTAGCGGGTACACCCCCCCCGAGCAGTTCTTC | CASSRGGTSGYTPPEQFF
. | TRBJ2-1 | TRBV29-1 | TRBD2 | TGCAGCGTTGAAGAAGTAGCGGGAGTCTTGAGCAATGAGCAGTTCTTC | CSVEEVAGVLSNEQFF
few | TRBJ2-1 | TRBV4-1 | TRBD2 | TGCGCCAGCAGCCAAGATTGGGCTAGCGGGAGAGGTGAGCAGTTCTTC | CASSQDWASGRGEQFF
once | TRBJ2-7 | TRBV10-3 | . | TGTGCCATCAGTGAGCCTCCCGGGAGACAAGGTGGGACTCATACGCAGTACTTC | CAISEPPGRQGGTHTQYF
once | TRBJ1-4 | TRBV18 | TRBD1 | TGTGCCAGCTCCCGGCCCGGGACAGGAGGTGAAAAACTGTTTTTT | CASSRPGTGGEKLFF